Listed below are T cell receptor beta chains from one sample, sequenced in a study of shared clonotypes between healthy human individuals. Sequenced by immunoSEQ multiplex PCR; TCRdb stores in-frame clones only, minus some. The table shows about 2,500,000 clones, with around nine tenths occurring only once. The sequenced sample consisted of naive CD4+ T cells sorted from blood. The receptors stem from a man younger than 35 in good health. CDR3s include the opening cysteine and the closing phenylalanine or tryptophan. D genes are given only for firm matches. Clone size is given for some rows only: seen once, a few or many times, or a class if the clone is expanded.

cdr3_aa: CASSVGEGTNEKLFF
cdr3_nt: TGTGCCAGCAGCGTGGGGGAGGGAACTAATGAAAAACTGTTTTTT
v_call: TRBV9
clone_size: -
d_call: -
j_call: TRBJ1-4

cdr3_aa: CASSLGGIFSANEQFF
cdr3_nt: TGCGCCAGCAGCTTGGGAGGGATTTTTTCGGCGAATGAGCAGTTCTTC
v_call: TRBV5-1
clone_size: -
d_call: -
j_call: TRBJ2-1

cdr3_aa: CASSPGSYEQYF
cdr3_nt: TGTGCCAGCTCACCAGGATCCTACGAGCAGTACTTC
v_call: TRBV18
clone_size: -
d_call: -
j_call: TRBJ2-7

cdr3_aa: CASSVGVLAGGLLGETQYF
cdr3_nt: TGTGCCAGCAGCGTAGGGGTTCTAGCGGGGGGCCTCCTAGGAGAGACCCAGTACTTC
v_call: TRBV9
clone_size: once
d_call: TRBD2
j_call: TRBJ2-5

cdr3_aa: CASSLDRWGTPTYEQYF
cdr3_nt: TGTGCCAGCAGCTTAGACCGATGGGGGACACCCACCTACGAGCAGTACTTC
v_call: TRBV7-9
clone_size: -
d_call: -
j_call: TRBJ2-7

cdr3_aa: CASSEGTMTPYGYTF
cdr3_nt: TGTGCCAGCAGCGAAGGGACGATGACCCCCTATGGCTACACCTTC
v_call: TRBV28
clone_size: -
d_call: -
j_call: TRBJ1-2

cdr3_aa: CASSLWGTLLNTGELFF
cdr3_nt: TGTGCCAGCAGCTTATGGGGGACACTACTTAACACCGGGGAGCTGTTTTTT
v_call: TRBV7-9
clone_size: -
d_call: -
j_call: TRBJ2-2

cdr3_aa: CASSTPGAPSPPLHF
cdr3_nt: TGTGCCAGCAGTACCCCCGGGGCCCCGAGTCCACCCCTCCACTTT
v_call: TRBV6-5
clone_size: -
d_call: -
j_call: TRBJ1-6

cdr3_aa: CASSWIVSGTNEKLFF
cdr3_nt: TGTGCCAGCAGCTGGATCGTGAGTGGAACTAATGAAAAACTGTTTTTT
v_call: TRBV5-5
clone_size: -
d_call: -
j_call: TRBJ1-4

cdr3_aa: CASSRPGAWDTQYF
cdr3_nt: TGTGCCAGCAGCCGCCCCGGAGCGTGGGATACGCAGTATTTT
v_call: TRBV7-2
clone_size: -
d_call: -
j_call: TRBJ2-3

cdr3_aa: CASSYTQAQSLHF
cdr3_nt: TGTGCCAGCAGTTACACCCAGGCCCAATCACTCCACTTT
v_call: TRBV6-6
clone_size: -
d_call: -
j_call: TRBJ1-6

cdr3_aa: CASTPGLAGGNEQFF
cdr3_nt: TGTGCCAGTACCCCGGGACTAGCGGGAGGCAATGAGCAGTTCTTC
v_call: TRBV19
clone_size: -
d_call: TRBD2
j_call: TRBJ2-1

cdr3_aa: CASSPGFLGNEQFF
cdr3_nt: TGCGCCAGCAGCCCCGGTTTTTTAGGGAATGAGCAGTTCTTC
v_call: TRBV4-1
clone_size: -
d_call: -
j_call: TRBJ2-1

cdr3_aa: CASSYGGGTGTQYF
cdr3_nt: TGTGCCAGCAGTTACGGTGGGGGCACAGGTACGCAGTATTTT
v_call: TRBV6-5
clone_size: -
d_call: -
j_call: TRBJ2-3

cdr3_aa: CASSFLGQGVTDTQYF
cdr3_nt: TGTGCCAGCAGCTTTTTGGGACAGGGGGTAACAGATACGCAGTATTTT
v_call: TRBV11-2
clone_size: once
d_call: TRBD1
j_call: TRBJ2-3

cdr3_aa: CASSRGTSGKGSYEQYF
cdr3_nt: TGTGCCAGCTCACGAGGGACTAGCGGGAAAGGCTCCTACGAGCAGTACTTC
v_call: TRBV18
clone_size: -
d_call: TRBD2
j_call: TRBJ2-7

cdr3_aa: CASSLSGVYEQYF
cdr3_nt: TGTGCCAGCAGCTTGAGCGGAGTATACGAGCAGTACTTC
v_call: TRBV7-8
clone_size: -
d_call: -
j_call: TRBJ2-7

cdr3_aa: CASSQAPGANYGYTF
cdr3_nt: TGCGCCAGCAGCCAAGCCCCAGGCGCTAACTATGGCTACACCTTC
v_call: TRBV4-3
clone_size: -
d_call: -
j_call: TRBJ1-2

cdr3_aa: CSVVTSGRRLQETQYF
cdr3_nt: TGCAGCGTGGTGACTAGCGGGAGGAGGCTACAAGAGACCCAGTACTTC
v_call: TRBV29-1
clone_size: -
d_call: TRBD2
j_call: TRBJ2-5

cdr3_aa: CASSYGTAQETQYF
cdr3_nt: TGCGCCAGCAGCTACGGGACGGCCCAAGAGACCCAGTACTTC
v_call: TRBV5-1
clone_size: once
d_call: -
j_call: TRBJ2-5

cdr3_aa: CTVGSTDTQYF
cdr3_nt: TGCACCGTAGGGAGTACAGATACGCAGTATTTT
v_call: TRBV20-1
clone_size: -
d_call: -
j_call: TRBJ2-3

cdr3_aa: CATSRVAQQSYEQYF
cdr3_nt: TGTGCCACCAGCAGAGTGGCACAGCAATCCTACGAGCAGTACTTC
v_call: TRBV15
clone_size: -
d_call: -
j_call: TRBJ2-7

cdr3_aa: CASSRFRTENYGYTF
cdr3_nt: TGTGCCAGCAGCCGATTCAGGACAGAGAACTATGGCTACACCTTC
v_call: TRBV5-8
clone_size: -
d_call: -
j_call: TRBJ1-2

cdr3_aa: CAWSGQGTIGNTIYF
cdr3_nt: TGTGCCTGGAGTGGACAGGGGACTATTGGAAACACCATATATTTT
v_call: TRBV30
clone_size: -
d_call: TRBD1
j_call: TRBJ1-3

cdr3_aa: CASSQNPTMGTDTQYF
cdr3_nt: TGCGCCAGCAGCCAAAACCCGACTATGGGGACAGATACGCAGTATTTT
v_call: TRBV4-3
clone_size: -
d_call: -
j_call: TRBJ2-3

cdr3_aa: CASSQRTGSSPLHF
cdr3_nt: TGCGCCAGCAGCCAAAGGACAGGATCCTCACCCCTCCACTTT
v_call: TRBV4-1
clone_size: -
d_call: TRBD1
j_call: TRBJ1-6

cdr3_aa: CASSPTAGGPIYEQYF
cdr3_nt: TGTGCCAGCTCACCGACCGCGGGAGGGCCTATCTACGAGCAGTACTTC
v_call: TRBV18
clone_size: -
d_call: TRBD2
j_call: TRBJ2-7

cdr3_aa: CASSLRGGADTQYF
cdr3_nt: TGTGCCAGCAGCTTACGCGGGGGTGCAGATACGCAGTATTTT
v_call: TRBV7-2
clone_size: -
d_call: TRBD2
j_call: TRBJ2-3

cdr3_aa: CASSLALASIDEKLFF
cdr3_nt: TGTGCCAGCAGCTTAGCGCTTGCCAGCATAGATGAAAAACTGTTTTTT
v_call: TRBV7-2
clone_size: -
d_call: -
j_call: TRBJ1-4

cdr3_aa: CASSLGSMGQPQHF
cdr3_nt: TGTGCCAGCAGCTTGGGGTCTATGGGTCAGCCCCAGCATTTT
v_call: TRBV5-5
clone_size: -
d_call: -
j_call: TRBJ1-5

cdr3_aa: CASSAGDTPNSPLHF
cdr3_nt: TGTGCCAGCAGTGCGGGGGATACGCCGAATTCACCCCTCCACTTT
v_call: TRBV6-1
clone_size: -
d_call: -
j_call: TRBJ1-6

cdr3_aa: CASSPGQGGTGELFF
cdr3_nt: TGCGCCAGCAGTCCCGGACAGGGGGGAACCGGGGAGCTGTTTTTT
v_call: TRBV5-1
clone_size: -
d_call: TRBD1
j_call: TRBJ2-2

cdr3_aa: CASSPSSANYGYTF
cdr3_nt: TGCGCCAGCAGCCCAAGCTCGGCCAACTATGGCTACACCTTC
v_call: TRBV5-1
clone_size: few
d_call: -
j_call: TRBJ1-2

cdr3_aa: CATSRSSGNTIYF
cdr3_nt: TGTGCCACCAGCAGGAGCTCTGGAAACACCATATATTTT
v_call: TRBV15
clone_size: -
d_call: -
j_call: TRBJ1-3

cdr3_aa: CASRDRANEQFF
cdr3_nt: TGTGCCAGCAGAGACAGGGCCAATGAGCAGTTCTTC
v_call: TRBV2
clone_size: -
d_call: TRBD1
j_call: TRBJ2-1

cdr3_aa: CASSLTGTGNYGYTF
cdr3_nt: TGTGCCAGCAGCTTAACGGGGACGGGTAACTATGGCTACACCTTC
v_call: TRBV7-3
clone_size: -
d_call: -
j_call: TRBJ1-2

cdr3_aa: CASSKEGTRVSPFREQYF
cdr3_nt: TGTGCCAGCAGCAAAGAAGGGACTAGGGTGTCCCCATTTCGGGAGCAGTACTTC
v_call: TRBV21-1
clone_size: -
d_call: -
j_call: TRBJ2-7

cdr3_aa: CATSRPTGGIEKLFF
cdr3_nt: TGTGCCACCAGCAGACCTACAGGGGGCATTGAAAAACTGTTTTTT
v_call: TRBV15
clone_size: -
d_call: TRBD1
j_call: TRBJ1-4

cdr3_aa: CASSFPDRYEQYF
cdr3_nt: TGTGCCAGCAGCTTTCCAGACAGATACGAGCAGTACTTC
v_call: TRBV13
clone_size: -
d_call: -
j_call: TRBJ2-7

cdr3_aa: CASTSGQMNTEAFF
cdr3_nt: TGTGCCAGCACCTCGGGACAGATGAACACTGAAGCTTTCTTT
v_call: TRBV6-5
clone_size: -
d_call: TRBD1
j_call: TRBJ1-1

cdr3_aa: CASSLAGTGDSPLHF
cdr3_nt: TGTGCCAGCAGCTTGGCCGGGACAGGGGACTCACCCCTCCACTTT
v_call: TRBV5-4
clone_size: -
d_call: TRBD1
j_call: TRBJ1-6

cdr3_aa: CASSDHTSIHNEQFF
cdr3_nt: TGTGCCAGCAGTGATCACACTAGCATCCACAATGAGCAGTTCTTC
v_call: TRBV2
clone_size: -
d_call: -
j_call: TRBJ2-1

cdr3_aa: CASSLEVNYGYTF
cdr3_nt: TGTGCCAGCAGTTTAGAGGTTAACTATGGCTACACCTTC
v_call: TRBV28
clone_size: -
d_call: -
j_call: TRBJ1-2

cdr3_aa: CASSPQENTEAFF
cdr3_nt: TGTGCCAGCTCACCCCAAGAGAACACTGAAGCTTTCTTT
v_call: TRBV18
clone_size: -
d_call: -
j_call: TRBJ1-1

cdr3_aa: CASSERQGDHYEQYF
cdr3_nt: TGTGCCAGCAGTGAGCGTCAGGGGGACCACTACGAGCAGTACTTC
v_call: TRBV6-1
clone_size: -
d_call: TRBD1
j_call: TRBJ2-7

cdr3_aa: CSARVETQYF
cdr3_nt: TGCAGTGCTAGGGTAGAGACCCAGTACTTC
v_call: TRBV20-1
clone_size: -
d_call: -
j_call: TRBJ2-5

cdr3_aa: CASSQRPEASGNTIYF
cdr3_nt: TGTGCCAGCAGCCAAAGACCCGAGGCCTCTGGAAACACCATATATTTT
v_call: TRBV7-9
clone_size: -
d_call: -
j_call: TRBJ1-3

cdr3_aa: CASSPKMGKLFF
cdr3_nt: TGTGCCAGCAGCCCTAAGATGGGAAAACTGTTTTTT
v_call: TRBV7-9
clone_size: few
d_call: -
j_call: TRBJ1-4